A single sample gave rise to the 27 T cell receptor beta chains below, sequenced in a study of blood T cell repertoires in COVID-19. This table comes from immunoSEQ multiplex PCR, and its TCRdb copy is limited to in-frame clones, with some not included. Of roughly 260,000 clones in the sample, roughly 87% are singletons; the top ten hold around 6%. Sequencing used PBMCs or T cells enriched from blood (not recorded which). The source is a woman under 40 with acute COVID-19.

This clone was seen a single time. The chain links TRBV28 to TRBJ2-1; a weak D match, TRBD1 (5 bases). Germline loops: CDR1 MDHEN, CDR2 SYDVKM. This CDR3 has 14 residues. Trimming cost V 3 bases and J 7 bases, with 13 bases left between them. The CDR3: CASSLASQGNEQFF. The CDR3 DNA is TGTGCCAGCAGTTTGGCTTCCCAGGGAAATGAGCAGTTCTTC.

The V call is TRBV27, the J call TRBJ1-2, with 7 bases lining up with TRBD1. Germline assignment: CDR1 MNHEY and CDR2 SMNVEV (reference sequence). V shed 5 bases and J 5 bases; nucleotides not matched to a gene: 8. The CDR3 has 14 residues. The CDR3 DNA is TGTGCCAGCAGTCCCTACCCGACAGGGTATGGCTACACCTTC. Protein product: CASSPYPTGYGYTF.

The chain recombines TRBV3-1 (or the pseudogene TRBV3-2) with TRBJ1-4; D is undetermined. The germline CDR1 and CDR2 sequences are LGHDT and YNNKEL (reference sequence). The CDR3 consists of 12 residues. V was cut by 4 bases and J by 8 bases, with 8 bases left in between. The CDR3 DNA is TGTGCCAGCAGCCTCAACGGGGAAAAACTGTTTTTT. It yields the protein CASSLNGEKLFF.

J is TRBJ2-3 and V is TRBV7-9, with 11 bases that match TRBD1. This CDR3 is built from 16 residues. Trimming took 4 bases from V and 3 from J; bases not matched to a gene: 6. Per germline, CDR1 SEHNR and CDR2 FQNEAQ (reference sequence). CDR3 nucleotide sequence: TGTGCCAGCAGCTATAGGACAGGGGGCTTTACAGATACGCAGTATTTT. Protein: CASSYRTGGFTDTQYF.

This chain connects TRBV28 to TRBJ2-3; D perhaps matches TRBD2 (6 bases). The V end was cut by 7 bases, the J end by 2 bases, with 19 bases between. The CDR3 totals 16 residues. CDR1 MDHEN and CDR2 SYDVKM come from the germline V gene. The CDR3 spells CASIGGVSRITDTQYF. The CDR3, as DNA: TGTGCCAGCATCGGGGGAGTAAGTCGGATCACAGATACGCAGTATTTT.

The CDR3 DNA reads as TGTGCCACTTTATCAGGGGGCGCGGAAAATGAGCAGTTCTTC. This translates into CATLSGGAENEQFF. The chain links TRBV6-5 to TRBJ2-1; TRBD1 matches 8 bases. CDR3 size: 14 residues. After removal of 10 bases from V and 7 bases from J, the junction contained 12 bases not matched to a gene. Per germline, CDR1 MNHEY and CDR2 SVGAGI.

This clone came up many times. The rearrangement links TRBV9 to TRBJ2-1; weak D call: TRBD2 (5 bases). The germline gives CDR1 SGDLS, CDR2 YYNGEE. V was cut by 4 bases and J by 1 base, with 24 bases left in between. The CDR3 extends over 19 amino acids. The CDR3 spells CASSSRGQHWVRSYNEQFF. CDR3 coding DNA: TGTGCCAGCAGCTCCCGGGGTCAACACTGGGTGCGATCCTACAATGAGCAGTTCTTC.

V gene TRBV27 combines with J gene TRBJ2-1, with 10 bases lining up with TRBD2. Germline loops: CDR1 MNHEY, CDR2 SMNVEV (reference sequence). The CDR3 spans 16 residues. The junction had 3 bases not matched to a gene; V was cut back by 4 bases and J by 0 bases. Written as DNA, the CDR3 is TGTGCCAGCAGTTCGGCTAGCGGGAGCTCCTACAATGAGCAGTTCTTC. Its protein product is CASSSASGSSYNEQFF.

The CDR3 DNA follows: TGTGCCAGCAGTTACGATTGGATGACAGCGGGGACTGAAGCTTTCTTT. This encodes CASSYDWMTAGTEAFF. V is TRBV6-5 and J is TRBJ1-1, with D possibly being TRBD1 (5 bases). The CDR3 loop spans 16 amino acids. In germline, CDR1 is MNHEY, CDR2 SVGAGI. V lost 2 bases and J lost 5, with 18 bases in between.

The sample holds a few counts of this clone. V gene TRBV7-9 combines with J gene TRBJ1-5; D is unresolved. Trimming left V 1 base short and J 3 bases short, with 7 bases between. CDR1 and CDR2 from the germline V gene are SEHNR and FQNEAQ (reference sequence). This CDR3 spans 14 amino acids. CDR3 loop: CASSLGQDNQPQHF. The CDR3 bases are TGTGCCAGCAGCTTAGGACAAGACAATCAGCCCCAGCATTTT.

This chain connects TRBV6-5 to TRBJ2-5, with TRBD2 as a possible D gene (5 bases). Germline values: CDR1 MNHEY, CDR2 SVGAGI. The CDR3 covers 13 residues. The germline V and J ends were trimmed by 8 bases and 3 bases, with 13 bases remaining between them. CDR3 bases: TGTGCCAGCGGGTCTCACGGGGAAGAGACCCAGTACTTC. It codes for CASGSHGEETQYF.

The V call is TRBV10-3, the J call TRBJ2-3; tentatively, D is TRBD2 (6 bases). Per the germline V gene, CDR1 is ENHRY and CDR2 is SYGVKD. The CDR3 is 14 residues long. Trimming shortened V by 10 bases and J by 0 bases, and 14 bases separated the two germline ends. The CDR3 is CATLGRGSTDTQYF. CDR3 nucleotide sequence: TGTGCCACCCTCGGGCGGGGAAGCACAGATACGCAGTATTTT.

The chain links TRBV28 to TRBJ1-2; 9 positions agree with TRBD1. Germline V lookup: CDR1 MDHEN, CDR2 SYDVKM. The ends lost 7 bases at V and 2 bases at J; junction bases unmatched: 8. The CDR3 length is 15 residues. Written as DNA, the CDR3 is TGTGCCAGCACCACAGGGGGCAGGGGCAACTATGGCTACACCTTC. It encodes CASTTGGRGNYGYTF.

The V and J genes are TRBV13 and TRBJ1-1; TRBD1 might be the D (5 bases). Trimming took off 3 bases at V and 7 bases at J, with 9 bases between the two ends. Germline CDR1 reads PRHDT; CDR2 reads FYEKMQ (reference sequence). This CDR3 is 12 amino acids long. The DNA of the CDR3 is TGTGCCAGCAGCTTGGGACTGGATGAAGCTTTCTTT. This encodes CASSLGLDEAFF.

The CDR3 sequence is CASSPTGGSSYNSPLHF. DNA of the CDR3: TGTGCCAGCAGCCCTACAGGGGGCAGCTCCTATAATTCACCCCTCCACTTT. The V gene is TRBV7-8, the J gene TRBJ1-6; 9 nucleotides line up with TRBD1. Germline-derived CDR1 and CDR2 are SGHVS and FQNEAQ. CDR3 length: 17 amino acids. V gave up 5 bases and J gave up 0 bases; unmatched junction bases: 5.

The gene calls are TRBV19 and TRBJ2-2, with TRBD2 as a possible D gene (7 bases). The CDR3 is 17 amino acids. The germline V gene encodes CDR1 LNHDA and CDR2 SQIVND (reference sequence). Trimming removed 3 bases at V and 0 bases at J, with 14 bases between. DNA for the CDR3: TGTGCCAGTAGTATTCCGTTAGGGGGGGCGAACACCGGGGAGCTGTTTTTT. This gives the protein CASSIPLGGANTGELFF.

The chain combines TRBV7-3 with TRBJ2-1; the match to TRBD2 covers 7 bases. Losses at the gene ends were 5 bases for V and 0 bases for J; bases not matched to a gene: 7. Germline CDR1 reads SGHTA; CDR2 reads FQGTGA. This CDR3 comprises 16 residues. CDR3 sequence: CASSIGTTSSYNEQFF. In DNA, the CDR3 is TGTGCCAGCAGCATCGGGACTACCAGCTCCTACAATGAGCAGTTCTTC.

The chain carries TRBV28 and TRBJ2-1; 10 nucleotides agree with TRBD2. J was trimmed by 5 bases and V by 5 bases; bases with no gene match: 6. CDR3 length equals 15 residues. Per germline, CDR1 MDHEN and CDR2 SYDVKM. DNA of the CDR3: TGTGCCAGCAGTCGCGGACTAGCGGACGACAATGAGCAGTTCTTC. As protein: CASSRGLADDNEQFF.

The chain has TRBV19 and TRBJ1-6, with a tentative D call TRBD1 (6 bases). Germline V lookup: CDR1 LNHDA, CDR2 SQIVND (reference sequence). With 4 bases removed from V and 8 bases from J, the gap between germline ends came to 12 bases. This CDR3 contains 14 residues. The CDR3 region has the DNA TGTGCCAGTAGTAGGGCAGGGGTCGATTCACCCCTCCACTTT. Translating gives CASSRAGVDSPLHF.

The rearrangement uses TRBV6-7 and TRBJ1-6; 7 nucleotides line up with TRBD1. TRBV6-7 qualifies as an ORF whose function is uncertain. V lost 5 bases to trimming and J lost 8 bases; unmatched junction nucleotides: 12. This CDR3 region has 16 residues. The CDR3 sequence: CASSHTTGLIDSPLHF. The CDR3 nucleotides read TGTGCCAGCAGTCACACGACAGGGCTAATTGATTCACCCCTCCACTTT.

The gene calls are TRBV29-1 and TRBJ2-1, with 11 nucleotides matching TRBD2. CDR1 is SQVTM, CDR2 ANQGSEA, per germline. Trimming removed 7 bases from V and 10 bases from J; junction bases left unmatched: 18. CDR3 length equals 16 residues. The CDR3 reads CSALGSGGLAAIEQFF. Here the CDR3 DNA reads TGCAGCGCCCTCGGTTCGGGGGGACTAGCGGCCATAGAGCAGTTCTTC.

The chain combines TRBV13 with TRBJ2-6; 9 bases are shared with TRBD1. The germline V gene encodes CDR1 PRHDT and CDR2 FYEKMQ (reference sequence). The V gene end was trimmed by 4 bases and the J gene end by 2 bases; junction bases not matched to a gene: 3. The CDR3 loop spans 16 amino acids. Here the CDR3 DNA reads TGTGCCAGCAGCTACCGGACAGGGGCTGGGGCCAACGTCCTGACTTTC. Amino acid sequence: CASSYRTGAGANVLTF.

The genes are TRBV24-1 and TRBJ2-1; TRBD2 aligns across 7 bases. Germline CDR1 reads KGHDR; CDR2 reads SFDVKD. V shed 4 bases, J shed 5 bases, and the junction held 7 bases outside the gene matches. The CDR3 contains 15 residues. The CDR3 DNA sequence: TGTGCCACCAGTGACCCACTAGCGAGGCACAATGAGCAGTTCTTC. This codes for CATSDPLARHNEQFF.

This chain's CDR3 is CASSRQTGVEKLFF. CDR3 DNA: TGTGCCAGCAGCCGACAAACAGGGGTTGAAAAACTGTTTTTT. The V gene is TRBV3-1 (or the pseudogene TRBV3-2), the J gene TRBJ1-4, with TRBD1 identical over 7 bases. Germline values: CDR1 LGHDT, CDR2 YNNKEL (reference sequence). V was clipped by 4 bases and J by 7 bases; unmatched bases: 6. CDR3 length: 14 amino acids.

The chain links TRBV19 to TRBJ1-5; tentatively, D is TRBD1 (6 bases). The CDR3 extends over 14 amino acids. Trimming took off 10 bases at V and 4 bases at J, with 17 bases between the two ends. Germline-derived CDR1 and CDR2 are LNHDA and SQIVND (reference sequence). The CDR3: CATHPRGWNQPQHF. DNA for the CDR3: TGTGCCACCCACCCCAGGGGATGGAATCAGCCCCAGCATTTT.

The chain employs TRBV6-1 and TRBJ2-3; D is perhaps TRBD2 (5 bases). Between the trimmed V and J ends, which lost 0 bases and 7 bases, there was a span of 8 bases. The CDR3 has 13 amino acids. Germline V gene data show CDR1 as MNHNS and CDR2 as SASEGT. CDR3 region: CASSEARVYTQYF. The CDR3 coding sequence is TGTGCCAGCAGTGAAGCGCGGGTGTATACGCAGTATTTT.

The gene calls are TRBV11-3 and TRBJ2-5; 13 bases map to TRBD2. Per the germline V gene, CDR1 is SGHNT and CDR2 is YENEEA. The V segment lost 1 base and the J segment 1 base; nucleotides outside the gene matches: 0. The CDR3 is made up of 16 amino acids. The CDR3 reads CASSLGTSGGQETQYF. The CDR3 coding sequence is TGTGCCAGCAGCTTAGGGACTAGCGGGGGCCAAGAGACCCAGTACTTC.